The 25 T cell receptor beta chains listed next were all sequenced from one sample in a study of shared clonotypes between healthy human individuals. TCRdb keeps only in-frame clones here, not all; method: immunoSEQ multiplex PCR. The data contain 2 million to 2.5 million clones, 90% to 96% of them seen just once; the ten biggest clones take up roughly 0.13%. Sequenced material: naive CD4+ T cells sorted from blood. Subset reported: CD45RA+ positively selected. These receptors were obtained from a man between 18 and 29 years old in good health.

To note about this clone: Other DNA sequences in this specimen translate into the identical CDR3. The chain joins TRBV7-3 to TRBJ2-5; D might be TRBD2 (5 bases). V shed 0 bases and J shed 3 bases, with 5 bases lying between them. Germline CDR1 SGHTA, CDR2 FQGTGA. There are 13 residues in the CDR3. CDR3 DNA: TGTGCCAGCAGCTTAACGCGGGAAGAGACCCAGTACTTC. Amino acid sequence: CASSLTREETQYF.

A note on this clone: Within the sample, other DNA sequences also encode this same CDR3. The chain has TRBV19 and TRBJ1-5; no firm D call. CDR1 and CDR2 (germline): LNHDA, SQIVND (reference sequence). The CDR3 spans 14 residues. Trimming took 1 base from V and 2 from J, leaving 6 bases between them. CDR3 loop: CASSIVSGNQPQHF. CDR3 bases: TGTGCCAGTAGTATAGTTAGCGGCAATCAGCCCCAGCATTTT. Together with reference TRBV19 and TRBJ1-5, the CDR3 gives the full variable domain: DGGITQSPKYLFRKEGQNVTLSCEQNLNHDAMYWYRQDPGQGLRLIYYSQIVNDFQKGDIAEGYSVSREKKESFPLTVTSAQKNPTAFYLCASSIVSGNQPQHFGDGTRLSIL.

With regard to this clone: The sample holds other DNA sequences that translate to the same CDR3. V and J are TRBV2 and TRBJ1-1, with D possibly TRBD1 on 5 matching bases. V lost 2 bases and J 7 bases, leaving 11 bases between the germline ends. This CDR3 is built from 13 residues. Germline CDR1 is SNHLY and CDR2 is FYNNEI. The CDR3 DNA reads TGTGCCAGCAGTGAAAGGGCAGGGAGTGAAGCTTTCTTT. Translation gives CASSERAGSEAFF.

On this clone: The sample carries other DNA sequences with the same CDR3. The chain couples TRBV7-2 to TRBJ2-5; maybe TRBD1 (5 bases). The CDR3 totals 12 residues. With 3 bases removed from V and 6 bases from J, the gap between germline ends came to 8 bases. Looked up from germline, CDR1 is SGHTA and CDR2 is FQGNSA. In DNA, the CDR3 is TGTGCCAGCAGCTTGGACATCCAGACCCAGTACTTC. Translating it yields CASSLDIQTQYF.

The CDR3 DNA sequence: TGTGCCAGTAGTATATTCTGGCCCAATGAGCAGTTCTTC. It encodes CASSIFWPNEQFF. This chain connects TRBV19 to TRBJ2-1, with unresolved D. In germline, CDR1 is LNHDA, CDR2 SQIVND (reference sequence). V lost 2 bases and J lost 6, with 8 bases in between. CDR3 length equals 13 residues.

This sequence joins TRBV6-6 and TRBJ1-2; D is perhaps TRBD1 (5 bases). There are 15 residues in the CDR3. Trimming pared 5 bases from V and 3 bases from J, leaving 16 bases between. Germline CDR1 and CDR2: MNHNY and SVGAGI (reference sequence). As DNA, the CDR3 is TGTGCCAGCAGTGCCCCGACAGCGCAATACTATGGCTACACCTTC. It yields the protein CASSAPTAQYYGYTF.

The V call is TRBV28, the J call TRBJ2-5; 8 positions agree with TRBD2. This CDR3 spans 16 amino acids. Germline trimming cut 2 bases from V and 3 bases from J; bases unmatched to any gene: 8. Germline CDR1 and CDR2: MDHEN and SYDVKM. The CDR3 spells CASSLPHPLAEETQYF. The CDR3 bases are TGTGCCAGCAGTTTACCGCACCCACTAGCGGAAGAGACCCAGTACTTC.

The chain carries TRBV5-1 and TRBJ2-7, with 14 nucleotides matching TRBD2. Losses at the gene ends were 4 bases for V and 3 bases for J; bases not matched to a gene: 6. This CDR3 spans 16 amino acids. The germline gives CDR1 SGHRS, CDR2 YFSETQ. Here the CDR3 reads CASSAGTSGRSYEQYF. The DNA of the CDR3 is TGCGCCAGCAGCGCCGGGACTAGCGGGAGAAGCTACGAGCAGTACTTC.

The chain has TRBV27 and TRBJ2-3, with D hard to call. Germline V gene data show CDR1 as MNHEY and CDR2 as SMNVEV (reference sequence). The CDR3 extends over 12 amino acids. Trimming pared 4 bases from V and 10 bases from J, leaving 12 bases between. In DNA form, the CDR3 reads TGTGCCAGCAGTTCCCGCCTGGGATCGCAGTATTTT. As protein: CASSSRLGSQYF.

The chain links TRBV5-1 to TRBJ1-4; D possibly corresponds to TRBD1 (5 bases). From germline, CDR1 is SGHRS and CDR2 YFSETQ. V lost 2 bases to trimming and J lost 5 bases, with 10 bases between them. The CDR3 loop spans 14 amino acids. CDR3 nucleotides: TGCGCCAGCAGCTTTGGGGGTTTCAATGAAAAACTGTTTTTT. This encodes CASSFGGFNEKLFF.

This sequence joins TRBV6-5 and TRBJ1-2; TRBD1 matches 8 bases. The length of the CDR3 is 14 residues. In germline, CDR1 is MNHEY, CDR2 SVGAGI. The J segment lost 4 bases and the V segment lost 5 bases, leaving 6 bases of the junction unmatched. CDR3 in DNA: TGTGCCAGCAGTAACGACAGGGGCGGCTATGGCTACACCTTC. Translating it yields CASSNDRGGYGYTF.

A single count supports this clone. Other DNA variants within this sample encode the same CDR3. The chain links TRBV18 to TRBJ2-1, with a weak D call TRBD2 (5 bases). The CDR3 runs to 13 residues. The germline V gene has CDR1 KGHSH and CDR2 LQKENI. V lost 3 bases and J lost 5, with 8 bases in between. The CDR3 is CASSPGLDNEQFF. DNA of the CDR3: TGTGCCAGCTCACCTGGACTCGACAATGAGCAGTTCTTC.

This chain links TRBV18 with TRBJ2-7; 7 bases match TRBD2. Germline CDR1 KGHSH, CDR2 LQKENI. This CDR3 region has 17 residues. Trimming removed 0 bases from V and 0 bases from J; junction bases left unmatched: 8. In nucleotides, the CDR3 is TGTGCCAGCTCACCACCGGATGGGGGGGGTGCCTCCTACGAGCAGTACTTC. It encodes CASSPPDGGGASYEQYF.

The chain couples TRBV19 to TRBJ2-6; 11 bases match TRBD2. Germline values: CDR1 LNHDA, CDR2 SQIVND (reference sequence). CDR3 length equals 18 residues. With 9 bases clipped from V and 4 bases from J, the junction kept 14 bases outside the gene matches. CDR3 amino acids: CASLLAGGPLAGANVLTF. CDR3 coding DNA: TGTGCCAGCCTCTTAGCGGGGGGGCCGCTGGCAGGGGCCAACGTCCTGACTTTC.

This CDR3 is CASSTGGRGYTF. As DNA, the CDR3 is TGTGCCAGCTCGACAGGGGGTCGTGGCTACACCTTC. This chain uses TRBV6-5 with TRBJ1-2; 9 bases are a match to TRBD1. This CDR3 has 12 amino acids. CDR1 is MNHEY, CDR2 SVGAGI, per germline. J lost 7 bases, V lost 8 bases, and 5 bases had no gene match.

The rearrangement links TRBV11-2 to TRBJ2-7; D tentatively fits TRBD1 or TRBD2 (5 bases each). V dropped 4 bases and J dropped 5 bases, with 12 bases sitting between them. The CDR3 consists of 13 residues. Germline V lookup: CDR1 SGHAT, CDR2 FQNNGV. The CDR3 DNA is TGTGCCAGCAGCTCCGAGGGGATCCACGAGCAGTACTTC. Amino acids: CASSSEGIHEQYF. The whole variable domain, filled in from reference TRBV11-2 and TRBJ2-7, reads EAGVAQSPRYKIIEKRQSVAFWCNPISGHATLYWYQQILGQGPKLLIQFQNNGVVDDSQLPKDRFSAERLKGVDSTLKIQPAKLEDSAVYLCASSSEGIHEQYFGPGTRLTVT.

The chain links TRBV12-5 to TRBJ2-7; TRBD1 matches at 8 bases. This CDR3 has 16 residues. The J segment lost 6 bases and the V segment lost 6 bases, leaving 16 bases of the junction unmatched. The germline V gene has CDR1 LGHNT and CDR2 FRNRAP. CDR3 sequence reads: CASGNTQRTGNVEQYF. The CDR3 nucleotides are TGTGCTAGTGGCAATACCCAAAGGACAGGGAACGTCGAGCAGTACTTC.

The chain links TRBV6-5 to TRBJ1-2; 9 bases match TRBD1. Germline CDR1 is MNHEY and CDR2 is SVGAGI. The ends lost 2 bases at V and 4 bases at J; junction bases unmatched: 5. The CDR3 sequence is 15 residues long. The CDR3 spells CASSYRWTGVYGYTF. DNA of the CDR3: TGTGCCAGCAGTTACAGATGGACAGGGGTCTATGGCTACACCTTC.

This clone was observed a handful of times. This sequence joins TRBV27 and TRBJ1-5; D not resolved. This CDR3 contains 13 residues. V dropped 2 bases and J dropped 5 bases, with 7 bases sitting between them. Germline assignment: CDR1 MNHEY and CDR2 SMNVEV (reference sequence). CDR3 sequence: CASSLAEDQPQHF. In DNA form, the CDR3 reads TGTGCCAGCAGTTTAGCCGAGGATCAGCCCCAGCATTTT.

The chain joins TRBV10-2 to TRBJ1-4, with D possibly being TRBD1 (6 bases). In germline, CDR1 is WSHSY, CDR2 SAAADI. V was shortened by 7 bases and J by 14 bases, with 23 bases between the two germline ends. This CDR3 comprises 14 residues. CDR3 sequence (DNA): TGCGCCAGCATGGAGGGGGGGAAAAAGAATCAGCTGTTTTTT. Amino acids: CASMEGGKKNQLFF.

The chain couples TRBV6-5 to TRBJ2-7; D may be TRBD1 (6 bases). The CDR3 sequence is 14 residues long. Deletions cut 6 bases from V and 3 bases from J, with 15 bases between. Germline loops: CDR1 MNHEY, CDR2 SVGAGI. CDR3 in DNA: TGTGCCAGCAGCTTCTACCAGGGGAGCTACGAGCAGTACTTC. This sequence encodes CASSFYQGSYEQYF.

The chain uses TRBV7-9 and TRBJ2-1; D gene ambiguous. There are 12 residues in the CDR3. With 7 bases removed from V and 3 bases from J, the gap between germline ends came to 7 bases. Germline CDR1 reads SEHNR; CDR2 reads FQNEAQ (reference sequence). Here the CDR3 reads CASIKNYNEQFF. The CDR3 coding sequence is TGTGCCAGCATCAAAAACTACAATGAGCAGTTCTTC.

V and J are TRBV30 and TRBJ2-5, with 7 bases fitting TRBD1. The CDR3 covers 13 residues. The junction had 4 bases not matched to a gene; V was cut back by 4 bases and J by 2 bases. CDR1 GTSNPN and CDR2 SVGIG come from the germline V gene (reference sequence). The CDR3 region is CAWTGGWQETQYF. The CDR3 DNA sequence: TGTGCCTGGACAGGGGGTTGGCAAGAGACCCAGTACTTC.

This chain links TRBV5-3 with TRBJ2-7; D is unclear. TRBV5-3 is recorded as an ORF, its role being uncertain. V gave up 0 bases and J gave up 3 bases, with 19 bases separating them. The CDR3 spans 17 residues. CDR3 loop: CARSLDCTPLPCYEQYF. The CDR3 DNA is TGTGCCAGAAGCTTGGATTGCACCCCGCTTCCTTGCTACGAGCAGTACTTC.

The gene calls are TRBV13 and TRBJ1-4, with D possibly TRBD1 on 5 matching bases. Germline V gives CDR1 PRHDT, CDR2 FYEKMQ (reference sequence). This CDR3 spans 16 amino acids. Trimming removed 3 bases at V and 2 bases at J, with 13 bases between. The DNA of the CDR3 is TGTGCCAGCAGCTTTAGGGGTGTCCGGACTAATGAAAAACTGTTTTTT. Translated, it gives CASSFRGVRTNEKLFF.